Listed here is a single T cell receptor (beta chain). The antigen this receptor binds is unknown. No base quality information exists; no much larger clone differs at one position. These data are taken from a study of cytomegalovirus exposure and HLA in healthy donors (dated by TCRdb to about 2017). Some background on the complete study: In an earlier analysis of approximately 500 of the donors, roughly 300 Gb of sequence data and some 100 million unique TCR beta sequences from roughly 180 million T cells were reported. An early release that covered more than 550 HLA-typed donors contained approximately 300 gigabases of sequencing data and tens of millions of unique TCR sequences. The genetic ancestry cluster associated with self-reported Caucasian donors included around four fifths of the roughly 360 genotyped donors. The aim of the study was to test whether cataloging public T cell receptors could identify signatures of past pathogen exposure. The study used immunosequencing to profile the T cell repertoires of several hundred subjects and linked those repertoires to cytomegalovirus serostatus. In addition to the first cohort of roughly 700 subjects, a separate validation cohort of 130 or so different subjects was used. High-throughput TCR immunosequencing, statistical association of individual TCRs with disease status, and machine learning were combined to predict cytomegalovirus infection status. A later analysis re-analyzed previously published TCR beta repertoires from 500 to 700 donors and added high-resolution HLA genotyping to study TCR occurrence patterns. The later analysis used no new phenotypic data to find candidate immune exposures, relying instead on TCR beta sequences and their occurrence across donors. In an earlier analysis of over 550 of the donors, high-throughput TCR beta sequencing was used to judge whether each TCR beta V gene segment behaved as functional or pseudogenic. Alongside the repertoire data, information on donor age, sex, ethnicity and CMV serostatus was compiled. A later genetic analysis used genome-wide SNP genotypes for about 65% of the 666 donors, treating that subset as a discovery cohort. Every repertoire in the discovery cohort had been generated on one and the same sequencing platform. HLA typing covered class I and class II loci at four-digit resolution. The number of typed donors differed by locus: roughly 629-640 for A, B, C, DRB1 and DQB1; 522 for DQA1; over 600 for DPA1; and 450 to 480 for DPB1. Roughly 5 DR-DQ haplotypes were handled as single units for association and clustering because linkage in the cohort was strong. Across some 400 genotyped donors of the cohort, an average of approximately 220,000 unique TCR beta nucleotide sequences per donor were sequenced, and approximately 19% of those sequences were non-productive.

For this chain, trimming is 5 bases at the V end and 2 bases at the J end, and the number of junction bases without a gene match is 15. Taken from the germline V gene (reference sequence), the CDR1 and CDR2 loops are PRHDT and FYEKMQ. There are 18 amino acids in the CDR3, from cysteine to phenylalanine inclusive. Kept here is only the CDR3 DNA, which spans 54 bases and is read in frame from base 1. To prepare the library, the immunoSEQ multiplex PCR assay was applied. For the multiplex PCR, a mixture combining 60 forward primers for TCR Vbeta segments and 13 reverse primers for TCR Jbeta segments was used. The CDR3 region of rearranged TCR beta genes was amplified from genomic DNA with a multiplex PCR assay. The Illumina HiSeq System was used to sequence the amplified TCR beta libraries as 87-base-pair reads. In the paper's pipeline: A later analysis counted tens of millions of unique TCR beta chains across the approximately 700 repertoires, and 9 million to 14 million of these chains were shared by at least two donors. To remove PCR and sequencing errors, raw reads were error-corrected and collapsed into unique sequences using a nearest-neighbor algorithm that merged closely related sequences. CDR3 sequences were aligned to IMGT reference sequences to assign V, D and J gene segments. For a sequence to be retained, a match of at least six nucleotides to both a V gene segment and a J gene segment was required. Rearrangements were classified as productive when the CDR3 lacked stop codons and remained in frame with V and J, and all other rearrangements were classified as non-productive. CDR3 was defined by IMGT convention, running from the second conserved V-encoded cysteine to the conserved J-encoded phenylalanine. The earlier analysis of roughly 590 of the donors excluded any sequence lacking an unambiguous match to a single V gene segment. An earlier analysis of a few hundred of the donors classified V segments as functional when productive rearrangements were above 56.7% and as segregating when the standard deviation between donors was above 5%. A statistical classification framework was built to diagnose cytomegalovirus status from the catalog of TCR beta chain sequences. A later analysis assigned V and J genes by comparing TCR nucleotide sequences with IMGT/GENE-DB human TR gene sequences. A later analysis assigned CDR3 sequences and most-parsimonious VDJ recombination scenarios with the TCRdist pipeline. In a later analysis, each TCR beta chain was defined by its CDR3 amino acid sequence together with its V-gene family, and reads without a unique V-gene family were excluded. As a way to deal with suspected cross-contamination and a sequencing artifact, a later analysis dropped hundreds of nucleotide sequences that were highly shared and had low generation probability. In a later analysis, a clonal expansion index for each public chain was calculated from normalized within-repertoire ranks of inferred template counts. Generation probabilities in a later analysis came from a VDJ recombination model fitted to out-of-frame rearrangements, and those results were checked against IGoR. Hypergeometric tests were used in a later analysis to score TCR-TCR, TCR-HLA and TCR-CMV co-occurrence, with a repertoire-size bias correction applied to the TCR pairs. In a later analysis, false discovery rates were estimated by permuting HLA or CMV assignments 20 times. In a later analysis, co-occurring TCRs were grouped using DBSCAN, with TCRdist sequence similarity added in when clustering inside HLA-allele-positive subsets. Repertoires with fewer than 30,000 or more than 120,000 public chains were left out of co-occurrence clustering, as were five repertoires with anomalous nucleotide sharing. As stored in TCRdb, this immuneACCESS dataset retains in-frame rearrangements with V and J assigned. A fraction of the clones does not appear; measured against another copy, unresolved V genes explain less than half of the discrepancy, and the remainder lacks a known reason. V and J calls and clone size are given by that table; D and trimming were obtained from the DNA. The sample yields around 80,000 clones; 70% to 85% were counted once. The ten largest clones represent about 9% of the sample.

The cohort comprised approximately 700 healthy bone marrow donors. At the time of sampling, every cohort member was nominally healthy, though immune exposures that went unrecorded were likely present. The donor was CMV seropositive and was included in the group of 250 to 300 seropositive cohort members. Every donor gave a peripheral blood sample, and the peripheral blood mononuclear cells from that sample were used for TCR beta sequencing. Genomic DNA extraction from the blood cell samples was performed with the Qiagen DNeasy Blood Extraction Kit. General study outcomes and caveats: Assigning TCR associations to individual alleles was difficult when HLA alleles, especially DR and DQ, strongly co-occurred. A later genetic analysis reported fewer N-insertions in productive TCRs among donors in an Asian-associated ancestry cluster than the roughly 620-donor mean. A later analysis found that most CMV-associated TCR beta chains appeared HLA-restricted, with HLA associations seemingly driven largely by CMV exposure. A later analysis reported that several top co-occurrence clusters appeared linked to parvovirus B19, influenza, CMV and Epstein-Barr virus. The classifier was reported to diagnose cytomegalovirus status with high specificity and sensitivity in both the original cohort and the validation cohort. Linkage disequilibrium might explain the correlated functional status among segregating V segments, but an unknown experimental factor could not be ruled out. Sequencing depth was assumed to be roughly uniform across donors in the presence/absence analyses, though that assumption may not hold. A cluster of highly shared sequence variants was judged likely to represent a technical artifact of the sequencing pipeline. Only TCR beta chains were sequenced in this cohort, and the absence of alpha or paired-chain data limited detectable features. In vitro tests confirmed that a few of the cytomegalovirus-associated TCR beta chains recognize cytomegalovirus antigens. A total of 150 to 200 TCR beta chains were listed by the study as associated with cytomegalovirus. In a later analysis, TCR association rates were found to vary across HLA loci, with the most associated TCRs seen for DRB1 alleles and the fewest for HLA-C alleles. A later genetic analysis associated a missense DCLRE1C variant with V-gene and J-gene trimming of TCR beta chains, and an independent cohort replicated the association. Broadly in line with IMGT annotations, most TCR beta V segments showed up in productive rearrangements about 87% or about 30% of the time in an earlier analysis of several hundred of the donors. CMV serostatus was the only immune exposure information available for the cohort. Because HLA typing was unavailable for some donors at each locus, only the typed subset was used in association tests. Some IMGT-functional V segments, including TRBV6-2 and TRBV6-3, could not be distinguished by the 87-base-pair reads and were therefore excluded. Across donors, most TCR sequences were observed very rarely, whereas some public TCRs were present in many individuals. Because counts were too low, about 15 rarely observed V segments, including chromosome 9 orphons, were left out of the earlier analysis of 587 of the donors. A later analysis associated 15,000 or so TCR beta sequences with specific HLA alleles at a false discovery rate of 0.05. A further reported finding was that TCR beta sequences accurately predicted the HLA-A and HLA-B alleles for most subjects in the first cohort. The authors suggested that the approach could potentially be extended to other disease states and immunological phenotypes. In a later analysis, HLA-associated TCR beta chains showed more clonal expansion and lower generation probabilities than non-associated chains that were equally common.

The V and J genes are TRBV13 and TRBJ2-7; 10 central nucleotides agree with TRBD2. The sample taken for sequencing was PBMCs. The sequence derives from a man in his forties in good health and CMV-seropositive. The CDR3 reads CASSPNLPTSGTPYEQYF. The DNA reads TGTGCCAGCAGCCCCAACCTCCCTACTAGCGGGACTCCCTACGAGCAGTACTTC.